This TCR beta chain was captured by sequencing in a study of shared clonotypes between healthy human individuals. Overall study results and limits: With a handful of donors compared, around 4.7% of naive CD4 clonotypes were shared. Generation probabilities of non-shared clonotypes were lower (relative to those shared by all four donors).

CDR3 length: 14 amino acids. V was pared by 7 bases and J by 2 bases, with 14 bases between. Germline CDR1 is MNHEY and CDR2 is SVGAGI. Sequencing used immunoSEQ multiplex PCR; TCRdb keeps in-frame clones, though not all of them. The data show around 2,000,000 clones, over 85% seen once. Naive CD8 cells were CD45RO-negative, positively selected for CCR7, excluding terminally differentiated effector memory CD45RA+ cells. Free of recent acute infections or vaccinations, the donors were healthy HIV-negative adults. Turning to this clone: Antigen unknown.

The sample comprised naive CD8+ T cells sorted from blood. This chain joins TRBV6-5 and TRBJ1-2; possible D gene TRBD1, 5 bases. The receptor comes from a man younger than 30 in good health. The chain's CDR3 is CASTPSAGNYGYTF. DNA for the CDR3: TGTGCCAGCACCCCTTCGGCAGGGAACTATGGCTACACCTTC.